One and the same sample provided the 30 T cell receptor beta chains below, sequenced in a study of blood T cell repertoires in COVID-19. The assay was immunoSEQ multiplex PCR, and TCRdb's table has in-frame clones only and misses some. The sample holds approximately 100,000 clones, around 87% seen once. The specimen sequenced was peripheral blood. The receptors here all came from a woman under 40 with acute or convalescent COVID-19.

The gene calls are TRBV6-1 and TRBJ1-1; TRBD1 matches 7 bases. The CDR3 is 19 amino acids. The V segment lost 4 bases and the J segment 0 bases; nucleotides outside the gene matches: 17. Germline V CDR1 and CDR2: MNHNS, SASEGT. CDR3 loop: CASSVVEWVLGQLNTEAFF. The CDR3 DNA follows: TGTGCCAGCAGTGTCGTCGAGTGGGTTTTGGGACAGCTGAACACTGAAGCTTTCTTT.

J is TRBJ1-1 and V is TRBV20-1; D is ambiguous. V was shortened by 7 bases and J by 3 bases, with 9 bases between the two germline ends. This CDR3 contains 11 residues. Germline assignment: CDR1 DFQATT and CDR2 SNEGSKA (reference sequence). CDR3 coding DNA: TGCAGTGTAGACTCGGACACTGAAGCTTTCTTT. Translated, it gives CSVDSDTEAFF.

This chain connects TRBV6-5 to TRBJ2-7, with 8 bases identical to TRBD1. CDR1 is MNHEY, CDR2 SVGAGI, per germline. This CDR3 is 12 amino acids long. Trimming removed 6 bases from V and 7 bases from J; junction bases left unmatched: 5. The CDR3 here is CASRDRVWEQYF. DNA of the CDR3: TGTGCCAGCAGGGACAGGGTGTGGGAGCAGTACTTC.

The V gene is TRBV7-2, the J gene TRBJ1-2; TRBD1 is a possible D gene (5 bases). CDR3 size: 14 residues. Germline CDR1 SGHTA, CDR2 FQGNSA. Trimming took 2 bases from V and 4 from J, leaving 11 bases between them. CDR3 nucleotide sequence: TGTGCCAGCAGCTTAAGACAGACCTCCTATGGCTACACCTTC. Its translation is CASSLRQTSYGYTF.

The chain recombines TRBV19 with TRBJ1-1; 8 bases fit TRBD1. Unmatched junction bases numbered 6, after V lost 2 bases and J lost 4 bases. This CDR3 region has 15 residues. Germline V gives CDR1 LNHDA, CDR2 SQIVND (reference sequence). The CDR3 DNA reads as TGTGCCAGTAGTATACCGATCACAGGGGGCACTGAAGCTTTCTTT. Protein sequence: CASSIPITGGTEAFF. The full variable domain, in which reference TRBV19 and TRBJ1-1 provide the parts outside the CDR3, is DGGITQSPKYLFRKEGQNVTLSCEQNLNHDAMYWYRQDPGQGLRLIYYSQIVNDFQKGDIAEGYSVSREKKESFPLTVTSAQKNPTAFYLCASSIPITGGTEAFFGQGTRLTVV.

The J gene is TRBJ1-3, the V gene TRBV28, with TRBD1 matching 8 bases. CDR3 length equals 15 residues. Germline assignment: CDR1 MDHEN and CDR2 SYDVKM. Trimming cost V 3 bases and J 3 bases; bases outside gene matches: 4. The CDR3 region has the DNA TGTGCCAGCAGTTTGGGACAGGTTAATGGAAACACCATATATTTT. Translation gives CASSLGQVNGNTIYF.

The V call is TRBV27, the J call TRBJ1-1; no definite D call. V was pared by 8 bases and J by 1 base, with 11 bases between. Germline CDR1 and CDR2: MNHEY and SMNVEV (reference sequence). The CDR3 contains 13 residues. The DNA for the CDR3 is TGTGCCAGCTATGTATCCCGGAACACTGAAGCTTTCTTT. It is translated as CASYVSRNTEAFF.

The chain has TRBV3-1 (or the pseudogene TRBV3-2) and TRBJ2-3; 10 bases align to TRBD2. Trimming removed 2 bases from V and 4 bases from J; junction bases left unmatched: 9. This CDR3 comprises 17 residues. Per the germline V gene, CDR1 is LGHDT and CDR2 is YNNKEL (reference sequence). CDR3 DNA sequence: TGTGCCAGCAGCCAAAAACGGCTAGCGGGGGTGGCAGATACGCAGTATTTT. Encoded protein: CASSQKRLAGVADTQYF.

This chain links TRBV4-1 with TRBJ1-2; 11 bases are a match to TRBD1. The junction had 7 bases not matched to a gene; V was cut back by 3 bases and J by 4 bases. Germline V gene data show CDR1 as MGHRA and CDR2 as YSYEKL. The CDR3 length is 16 residues. The CDR3 sequence: CASSQLWTGGVYGYTF. DNA of the CDR3: TGCGCCAGCAGCCAGTTGTGGACAGGGGGCGTCTATGGCTACACCTTC.

J is TRBJ2-6 and V is TRBV27, with D possibly being TRBD1 (5 bases). This CDR3 is 18 amino acids long. The germline V and J ends were trimmed by 5 bases and 2 bases, with 19 bases remaining between them. The V gene's germline CDR1 is MNHEY and CDR2 SMNVEV (reference sequence). CDR3 protein: CASSATHQGSTGANVLTF. The CDR3 nucleotides read TGTGCCAGCAGTGCCACTCACCAGGGTTCGACTGGGGCCAACGTCCTGACTTTC.

V is TRBV6-4 and J is TRBJ2-3, with unresolved D. V gave up 0 bases and J gave up 3 bases, with 10 bases separating them. In germline, CDR1 is MRHNA, CDR2 SNTAGT. The CDR3 consists of 15 residues. The CDR3 DNA sequence: TGTGCCAGCAGTGACTCGGCCGAAAGTACAGATACGCAGTATTTT. Its translation is CASSDSAESTDTQYF.

This clone was counted once. The chain joins TRBV10-3 to TRBJ2-7; 11 nucleotides align to TRBD2. The germline V gene has CDR1 ENHRY and CDR2 SYGVKD. V was pared by 8 bases and J by 1 base, with 10 bases of the junction left unmatched. The CDR3 loop spans 16 amino acids. CDR3 bases: TGTGCCATCGGGAGTAGCGGGGGGGCTGCGTCCTACGAGCAGTACTTC. Its protein product is CAIGSSGGAASYEQYF.

The chain has TRBV7-9 and TRBJ2-7; D gene unclear. Trimming took off 5 bases at V and 0 bases at J, with 11 bases between the two ends. This CDR3 region has 14 residues. From germline, CDR1 is SEHNR and CDR2 FQNEAQ (reference sequence). CDR3 DNA: TGTGCCAGCAGCCCGGAGCTTTACTCCTACGAGCAGTACTTC. Encoded protein: CASSPELYSYEQYF. Variable domain in full (rest from reference TRBV7-9 and TRBJ2-7): DTGVSQNPRHKITKRGQNVTFRCDPISEHNRLYWYRQTLGQGPEFLTYFQNEAQLEKSRLLSDRFSAERPKGSFSTLEIQRTEQGDSAMYLCASSPELYSYEQYFGPGTRLTVT.

The rearrangement uses TRBV5-6 and TRBJ2-3; 8 nucleotides line up with TRBD1. Germline CDR1 reads SGHDT; CDR2 reads YYEEEE. The CDR3 extends over 13 amino acids. V was pared by 3 bases and J by 11 bases, with 8 bases of the junction left unmatched. CDR3: CASSWGQAHGQYF. CDR3 in DNA: TGTGCCAGCAGCTGGGGACAGGCCCACGGGCAGTATTTT.

Only one count was recorded for this clone. The V gene is TRBV7-8, the J gene TRBJ1-6, with TRBD1 identical over 7 bases. CDR1 is SGHVS and CDR2 is FQNEAQ in the germline V gene. With V trimmed by 0 bases and J by 9 bases, 8 bases remained unmatched. The CDR3 has 16 residues. CDR3 sequence: CASSLAGGVSISPLHF. The CDR3 DNA reads TGTGCCAGCAGCTTAGCAGGGGGCGTCTCCATTTCACCCCTCCACTTT.

The CDR3, as DNA: TGTGCCAGCAGCTTTACCGCGGGACAGCAAGAGACCCAGTACTTC. Its translation: CASSFTAGQQETQYF. This chain connects TRBV7-6 to TRBJ2-5; TRBD1 might be the D (7 bases). The CDR3 totals 15 residues. Trimming removed 3 bases from V and 2 bases from J, with 13 bases in between. CDR1 and CDR2 from the germline V gene are SGHVS and FNYEAQ.

The CDR3 spells CASSTATGDGGTDTQYF. CDR3 in DNA: TGTGCCAGCAGTACGGCGACAGGGGACGGGGGCACAGATACGCAGTATTTT. J is TRBJ2-3 and V is TRBV28, with 8 bases that match TRBD1. The V and J ends lost 5 bases and 1 base, in that order; junction bases with no gene match: 11. This CDR3 has 17 residues. Germline CDR1 and CDR2: MDHEN and SYDVKM.

The V and J genes are TRBV2 and TRBJ1-3; D not certain. CDR3 length: 15 residues. Per the germline V gene, CDR1 is SNHLY and CDR2 is FYNNEI. Trimming took 1 base from V and 0 from J, leaving 7 bases between them. DNA for the CDR3: TGTGCCAGCAGTGAAGGAACGGTCTCTGGAAACACCATATATTTT. Amino acids: CASSEGTVSGNTIYF.

The rearrangement links TRBV18 to TRBJ2-1; 11 bases agree with TRBD2. V shed 6 bases and J 3 bases; nucleotides not matched to a gene: 13. CDR1 and CDR2 (germline): KGHSH, LQKENI. The CDR3 has 18 residues. CDR3 DNA sequence: TGTGCCAGCTCGCCTTCACGGAGACTAGCGGGGTTCTACAATGAGCAGTTCTTC. Protein product: CASSPSRRLAGFYNEQFF.

The chain is built from TRBV7-8 and TRBJ1-2, with 9 positions matching TRBD1. This CDR3 is built from 14 residues. CDR1 is SGHVS, CDR2 FQNEAQ, per germline. V lost 7 bases, J lost 2 bases, and 5 bases stayed unmatched. The CDR3 bases are TGTGCCAGCACGTCTGGACAGGGGAACTATGGCTACACCTTC. Translating gives CASTSGQGNYGYTF.

The V and J genes are TRBV7-3 and TRBJ1-3; no firm D call. Per germline, CDR1 SGHTA and CDR2 FQGTGA. Deletions cut 4 bases from V and 0 bases from J, with 7 bases between. The CDR3 runs to 14 residues. CDR3 loop: CASSSGISGNTIYF. The CDR3 coding sequence is TGTGCCAGCAGCTCCGGGATCTCTGGAAACACCATATATTTT.

The chain recombines TRBV25-1 with TRBJ1-4; 12 nucleotides align to TRBD1. The germline CDR1 and CDR2 sequences are MGHDK and SYGVNS. Trimming cost V 6 bases and J 3 bases; bases outside gene matches: 8. The CDR3 extends over 17 amino acids. The CDR3 nucleotides read TGTGCCAGCAGCAACCGGGACAGGGGGCCACCTAATGAAAAACTGTTTTTT. This codes for CASSNRDRGPPNEKLFF.

The V and J genes are TRBV30 and TRBJ2-6, with D unresolved. Trimming took off 0 bases at V and 0 bases at J, with 12 bases between the two ends. The CDR3 loop spans 17 amino acids. Per germline, CDR1 GTSNPN and CDR2 SVGIG (reference sequence). Here the CDR3 reads CAWSVDFPSSGANVLTF. CDR3 coding DNA: TGTGCCTGGAGTGTCGACTTTCCGAGCTCTGGGGCCAACGTCCTGACTTTC.

This clone has only one observation. This CDR3 is CASSPGGGYEQYF. DNA of the CDR3: TGTGCCAGCAGTCCCGGGGGGGGATACGAGCAGTACTTC. The chain combines TRBV27 with TRBJ2-7, with 8 bases lining up with TRBD2. Trimming removed 5 bases from V and 4 bases from J; junction bases left unmatched: 4. The CDR3 has 13 residues. Germline V lookup: CDR1 MNHEY, CDR2 SMNVEV (reference sequence).

The V call is TRBV6-5, the J call TRBJ1-5; the D gene is possibly TRBD1 (5 bases). Trimming removed 7 bases from V and 3 bases from J, with 16 bases in between. Looked up from germline, CDR1 is MNHEY and CDR2 is SVGAGI. The CDR3 is 15 amino acids. The CDR3 here is CASTSLGGFNQPQHF. The CDR3 nucleotides are TGTGCCAGCACCTCCTTGGGGGGGTTCAATCAGCCCCAGCATTTT.

V usage is TRBV27 and J usage is TRBJ2-2; 7 positions agree with TRBD2. The CDR3 covers 14 residues. Trimming took 3 bases from V and 4 from J; bases not matched to a gene: 2. Germline V lookup: CDR1 MNHEY, CDR2 SMNVEV (reference sequence). The CDR3 loop reads CASSFLAVTGELFF. CDR3 nucleotide sequence: TGTGCCAGCAGTTTCCTAGCGGTCACCGGGGAGCTGTTTTTT.

This clone was seen only once. Here the CDR3 reads CASRYDRGTSGANVLTF. The CDR3 nucleotides read TGTGCCAGCAGATACGACAGGGGAACTTCTGGGGCCAACGTCCTGACTTTC. The rearrangement joins TRBV7-9 to TRBJ2-6, with 8 nucleotides matching TRBD1. The germline V gene encodes CDR1 SEHNR and CDR2 FQNEAQ (reference sequence). V trimming: 6 bases; J trimming: 1 base; junction bases outside the gene matches: 8. There are 17 residues in the CDR3.

The rearrangement joins TRBV4-2 to TRBJ1-5; possible D gene TRBD1, 5 bases. Between the trimmed V and J ends, which lost 0 bases and 5 bases, there was a span of 14 bases. This CDR3 has 16 amino acids. Germline V gives CDR1 LGHNA, CDR2 YNFKEQ. The CDR3 protein is CASSQDGRGSDQPQHF. In DNA, the CDR3 is TGTGCCAGCAGCCAAGACGGGAGGGGAAGTGATCAGCCCCAGCATTTT.

V is TRBV7-3 and J is TRBJ1-2, with D possibly TRBD1 on 6 matching bases. V shed 5 bases and J shed 2 bases, with 9 bases lying between them. Looked up from germline, CDR1 is SGHTA and CDR2 is FQGTGA. CDR3 length: 13 residues. In DNA form, the CDR3 reads TGTGCCAGCAGCCAACAGGGCAACTATGGCTACACCTTC. This codes for CASSQQGNYGYTF.

The J gene is TRBJ1-4, the V gene TRBV4-1; D not certain. The germline V and J ends were trimmed by 2 bases and 8 bases, with 9 bases remaining between them. CDR1 is MGHRA and CDR2 is YSYEKL in the germline V gene. The CDR3 is made up of 13 amino acids. In DNA form, the CDR3 reads TGCGCCAGCAGCCAATATCAACGGGAAAAACTGTTTTTT. This codes for CASSQYQREKLFF.